A single sample is the source of the 10 T cell receptor beta chains below, sequenced in a study of shared clonotypes between healthy human individuals. Profiling relied on immunoSEQ multiplex PCR, and the TCRdb table lists in-frame clones only, not all of them. The sample yields some 2,500,000 clones, 93% seen once. The sequenced material came from naive CD4+ T cells from PBMCs. Indicated subset: CD45RA+ positively selected. The receptors were sampled from a young man in good health. Some clones in this sample may be carry-over from other donors' samples.

The gene calls are TRBV29-1 and TRBJ2-5; D ambiguous. Judging by the DNA end, TRBJ2-7 fits better; the J call may be wrong. The CDR3 spans 14 residues. The germline CDR1 and CDR2 sequences are SQVTM and ANQGSEA. The DNA of the CDR3 is TGCAGCGTCACCCTCAGGAGTCGCTCCTACGAGCAGTACTTC. It yields the protein CSVTLRSRSYEQYF.

The chain is built from TRBV29-1 and TRBJ1-1; 10 bases align to TRBD1. Trimming removed 4 bases from V and 8 bases from J; junction bases left unmatched: 4. Looked up from germline, CDR1 is SQVTM and CDR2 is ANQGSEA. The CDR3 is 12 amino acids. The CDR3, as DNA: TGCAGCGTTGGCAGGGACAGGGGCGAAGCTTTCTTT. It specifies CSVGRDRGEAFF.

The chain is built from TRBV28 and TRBJ2-7; TRBD1 aligns across 8 bases. The V and J ends lost 3 bases and 4 bases, in that order; junction bases with no gene match: 8. Germline V gene sequence: CDR1 MDHEN, CDR2 SYDVKM. The CDR3 loop spans 15 amino acids. CDR3 nucleotide sequence: TGTGCCAGCAGTTTTGTCCGGACAGGGTGGTACGAGCAGTACTTC. Encoded protein: CASSFVRTGWYEQYF.

The chain combines TRBV29-1 with TRBJ2-3, with 10 nucleotides matching TRBD2. The CDR3 is made up of 16 amino acids. The germline CDR1 and CDR2 sequences are SQVTM and ANQGSEA. Germline trimming cut 3 bases from V and 6 bases from J; bases unmatched to any gene: 12. CDR3 DNA: TGCAGCGTTGATAGGATAGCGGGAGGTCCGTTCGATACGCAGTATTTT. It encodes CSVDRIAGGPFDTQYF.

The rearrangement uses TRBV28 and TRBJ2-3; TRBD1 is a possible D gene (6 bases). This CDR3 is built from 17 residues. Germline V gene data show CDR1 as MDHEN and CDR2 as SYDVKM. V was clipped by 3 bases and J by 0 bases, with 16 bases between them. This chain's CDR3 is CASSLAPGQSSTDTQYF. The DNA for the CDR3 is TGTGCCAGCAGTTTGGCCCCCGGACAGTCCAGCACAGATACGCAGTATTTT. Supplemented by reference TRBV28 and TRBJ2-3, the full variable domain reads DVKVTQSSRYLVKRTGEKVFLECVQDMDHENMFWYRQDPGLGLRLIYFSYDVKMKEKGDIPEGYSVSREKKERFSLILESASTNQTSMYLCASSLAPGQSSTDTQYFGPGTRLTVL.

The chain uses TRBV5-6 and TRBJ2-2; tentatively, D is TRBD1 (6 bases). Between the trimmed V and J ends, which lost 3 bases and 5 bases, there was a span of 20 bases. Per germline, CDR1 SGHDT and CDR2 YYEEEE. The CDR3 has 17 residues. The CDR3 here is CASSSLGQGRRTGELFF. In DNA, the CDR3 is TGTGCCAGCAGCTCCTTAGGGCAGGGGCGGCGGACCGGGGAGCTGTTTTTT.

The chain links TRBV28 to TRBJ1-4; D uncertain. The V end was cut by 2 bases, the J end by 5 bases, with 9 bases between. CDR1 and CDR2 (germline): MDHEN, SYDVKM. The CDR3 has 14 residues. Written as DNA, the CDR3 is TGTGCCAGCAGTTTACCCATGGTGAATGAAAAACTGTTTTTT. Protein product: CASSLPMVNEKLFF. Looking up the rest from reference TRBV28 and TRBJ1-4 gives the full variable domain: DVKVTQSSRYLVKRTGEKVFLECVQDMDHENMFWYRQDPGLGLRLIYFSYDVKMKEKGDIPEGYSVSREKKERFSLILESASTNQTSMYLCASSLPMVNEKLFFGSGTQLSVL.

As to this clone: Other DNA sequences in this specimen translate into the identical CDR3. The chain employs TRBV11-2 and TRBJ2-7; possible D gene TRBD2, 6 bases. Trimming pared 1 base from V and 4 bases from J, leaving 8 bases between. CDR1 and CDR2 from the germline V gene are SGHAT and FQNNGV. The CDR3 consists of 13 residues. In DNA form, the CDR3 reads TGTGCCAGCAGCTTAGGGCGGGGTTACGAGCAGTACTTC. Protein sequence: CASSLGRGYEQYF. The variable domain in full, with the rest retrieved from reference TRBV11-2 and TRBJ2-7, is EAGVAQSPRYKIIEKRQSVAFWCNPISGHATLYWYQQILGQGPKLLIQFQNNGVVDDSQLPKDRFSAERLKGVDSTLKIQPAKLEDSAVYLCASSLGRGYEQYFGPGTRLTVT.

The chain is built from TRBV28 and TRBJ1-4, with D possibly TRBD1 on 6 matching bases. This CDR3 has 14 residues. V was clipped by 6 bases and J by 6 bases, with 14 bases between them. Germline V gene data show CDR1 as MDHEN and CDR2 as SYDVKM. The CDR3 sequence is CASRDGGADEKLFF. As DNA, the CDR3 is TGTGCCAGCAGGGATGGGGGGGCAGATGAAAAACTGTTTTTT.

This clone appeared a single time. The genes are TRBV10-1 and TRBJ2-3; TRBD2 might be the D (6 bases). Per the germline V gene, CDR1 is WNHNN and CDR2 is SYGVQD (reference sequence). Trimming stripped 10 bases from V and 9 bases from J, with 20 bases between. The CDR3 is 13 amino acids. The CDR3 protein is CATTGLGRGTQYF. The CDR3 DNA is TGCGCCACCACAGGTTTGGGCCGGGGGACGCAGTATTTT.